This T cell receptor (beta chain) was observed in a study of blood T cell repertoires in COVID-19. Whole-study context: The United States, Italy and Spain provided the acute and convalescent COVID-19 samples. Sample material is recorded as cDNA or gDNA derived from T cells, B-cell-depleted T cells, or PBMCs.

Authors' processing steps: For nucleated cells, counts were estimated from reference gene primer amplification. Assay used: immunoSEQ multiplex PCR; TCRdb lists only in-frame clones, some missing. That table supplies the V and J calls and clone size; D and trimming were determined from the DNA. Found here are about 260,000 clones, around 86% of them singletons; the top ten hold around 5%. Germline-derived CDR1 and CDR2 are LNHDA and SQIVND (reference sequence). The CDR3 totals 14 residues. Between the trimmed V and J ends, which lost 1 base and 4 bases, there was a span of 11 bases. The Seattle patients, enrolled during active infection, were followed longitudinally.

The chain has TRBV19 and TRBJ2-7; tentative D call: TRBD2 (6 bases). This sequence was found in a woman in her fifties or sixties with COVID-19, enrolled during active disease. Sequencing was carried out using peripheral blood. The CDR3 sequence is CASSIVAGRYEQYF. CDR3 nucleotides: TGTGCCAGTAGTATAGTCGCGGGACGGTACGAGCAGTACTTC.